This paragraph covers one T cell receptor beta chain sequence. The assay was immunoSEQ multiplex PCR, and TCRdb's table has in-frame clones only and misses some. Of 85,000 to 90,000 clones listed, approximately 89% are singletons. The data stem from a study of OX40 agonist ivuxolimab in advanced cancers. The wider study: In this cohort, patients received ivuxolimab, an agonistic anti-OX40 (CD134) antibody. Patients achieving partial responses numbered three: one hepatocellular carcinoma case and two cutaneous melanoma cases.

The TCR originated in an adult with an advanced solid tumor such as melanoma, head and neck, liver or kidney cancer. Sample: CD4+ or CD8+ T cells sorted from blood, taken in a trial of the OX40 agonist ivuxolimab.

CDR3 nucleotides: TGTGCCAGCTCAGCCGGGACAGGGCCCTACGAGCAGTACTTC. It codes for CASSAGTGPYEQYF. J is TRBJ2-7 and V is TRBV18, with 9 bases fitting TRBD1. The germline gives CDR1 KGHSH, CDR2 LQKENI. V was pared by 5 bases and J by 2 bases, with 4 bases of the junction left unmatched. This CDR3 has 14 amino acids.